Detailed here is one T cell receptor beta chain. The data were obtained in a study of blood T cell repertoires in COVID-19. Across the whole study: Recovered participants had two consecutive negative NP/OP PCR tests, healthcare professional clearance, or symptom resolution. Italy, Spain and the United States were the sources of the convalescent and acute COVID-19 samples. PBMCs, B-cell-depleted T cells, or T cells were the source of the cDNA or gDNA that made up the material.

Unmatched junction bases numbered 8, after V lost 5 bases and J lost 1 base. The CDR3 is made up of 16 amino acids. CDR1 is MNHEY and CDR2 is SMNVEV in the germline V gene (reference sequence). Assay: immunoSEQ multiplex PCR; the TCRdb copy retains only in-frame clones and omits some. The sample consists of 300,000 to 450,000 clones, around 87% of them appearing once. V usage is TRBV27 and J usage is TRBJ1-1; TRBD1 matches at 9 bases. The sequence derives from a man aged 35 to 55 in a cohort exposed to, infected with or recovered from COVID-19 (not recorded which). The sample was PBMCs or T cells enriched from blood (not recorded which). The CDR3 here is CASSLTQGAENTEAFF. The CDR3, as DNA: TGTGCCAGCAGTCTAACACAGGGGGCTGAGAACACTGAAGCTTTCTTT.